This paragraph covers one TCR beta chain sequence. This clone was detected once. The specificity of this receptor is unknown. It has no much larger one-base neighbor in the sample; base qualities were not kept. The entry originates in a study of chemoradiotherapy in HPV16-positive cancers (dated by TCRdb to between 2021 and 2024). About the full investigation: Candidate HPV-specific T-cell clones and common TCR motifs were defined by functional T-cell assays performed on cells from a couple of HPV16-positive patients. Next, the candidate HPV-specific TCRs and motifs were followed in TCR repertoires from about 90 patients with HPV-related cancers. The study set out to ask whether T-cell immunity against the HPV oncoproteins E6 and E7 changes over the course of chemoradiotherapy and whether that immunity affects survival.

Study-level results and caveats: The functional definition of HPV-specific T cells was derived from only a couple of HPV16-positive patients, and the survival association was reported for HPV16-positive patients. Among HPV16-positive patients, expansion of HPV-responsive T cells during chemoradiotherapy was associated with better recurrence-free survival. Expansion of candidate HPV-specific clones and E7-related TCR motifs was observed in the tumor microenvironment during treatment, whereas no such expansion was observed for non-HPV-specific T cells.

The library was prepared using the immunoSEQ multiplex PCR assay. TCRdb obtained this table from immuneACCESS and retained in-frame rearrangements with V and J assigned. These tables miss some clones; where compared with another copy, unresolved V genes account for less than half of the shortfall, and the remainder is unexplained. This sample gives about 22,000 clones in total; roughly 90% of them show up just once. The top ten clones comprise 17% of the sample. Repertoires were sampled repeatedly over the course of chemoradiotherapy, so clonal expansion could be followed in the tumor microenvironment. Sequenced here: blood, sampled from a patient who underwent chemoradiotherapy. The origin of this receptor is a human donor with HPV-associated anogenital cancer.

The sequenced DNA is TGCGCCAGCAGCCAGGGAGAGGCCTACGAGCAGTACTTC. This translates into CASSQGEAYEQYF. The sequence is built from TRBV10-2 and TRBJ2-5; the D element could tentatively be TRBD1 or TRBD2, as 5 bases agree for each. With the DNA end fitting TRBJ2-7 better, the J assignment may be wrong. From cysteine to phenylalanine, the CDR3 is 13 amino acids long. The CDR3 DNA has 39 bases and is translated from base 1. Taken from the germline V gene, the CDR1 and CDR2 loops are WSHSY and SAAADI.